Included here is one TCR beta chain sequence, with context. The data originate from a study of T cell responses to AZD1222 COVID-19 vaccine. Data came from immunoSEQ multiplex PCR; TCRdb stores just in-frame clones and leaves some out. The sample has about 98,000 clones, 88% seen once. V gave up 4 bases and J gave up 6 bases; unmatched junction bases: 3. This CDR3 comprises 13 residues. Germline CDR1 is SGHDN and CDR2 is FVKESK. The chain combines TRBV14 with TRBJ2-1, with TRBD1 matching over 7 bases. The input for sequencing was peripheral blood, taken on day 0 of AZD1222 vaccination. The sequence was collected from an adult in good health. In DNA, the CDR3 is TGTGCCAGCAGCCGATCAGGGGGCAATGAGCAGTTCTTC. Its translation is CASSRSGGNEQFF.